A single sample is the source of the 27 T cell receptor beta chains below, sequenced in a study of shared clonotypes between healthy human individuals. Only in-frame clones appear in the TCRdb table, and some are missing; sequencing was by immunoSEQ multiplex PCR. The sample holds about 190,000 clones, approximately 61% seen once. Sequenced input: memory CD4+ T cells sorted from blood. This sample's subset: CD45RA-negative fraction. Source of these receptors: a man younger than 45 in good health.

The DNA of the CDR3 is TGTGCCAGCAGTTCCCGGACTAGCGGGAGAAACTACGAGCAGTACTTC. Its translation: CASSSRTSGRNYEQYF. The chain carries TRBV6-5 and TRBJ2-7, with TRBD2 matching 13 bases. The CDR3 has 16 amino acids. Germline V gene sequence: CDR1 MNHEY, CDR2 SVGAGI. J gave up 3 bases and V 4 bases, and 6 bases lay outside the gene matches.

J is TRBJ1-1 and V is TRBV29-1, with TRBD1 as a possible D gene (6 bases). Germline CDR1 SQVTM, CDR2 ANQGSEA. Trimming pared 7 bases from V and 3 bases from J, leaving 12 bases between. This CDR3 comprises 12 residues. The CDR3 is CSGSQGYTEAFF. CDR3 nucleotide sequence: TGCAGCGGTTCACAGGGTTACACTGAAGCTTTCTTT.

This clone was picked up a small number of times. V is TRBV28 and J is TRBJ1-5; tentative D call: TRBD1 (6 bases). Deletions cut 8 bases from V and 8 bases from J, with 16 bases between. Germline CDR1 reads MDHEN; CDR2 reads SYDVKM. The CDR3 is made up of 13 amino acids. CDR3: CASDQQGGEPQHF. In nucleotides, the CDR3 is TGTGCCAGCGATCAACAGGGAGGCGAGCCCCAGCATTTT.

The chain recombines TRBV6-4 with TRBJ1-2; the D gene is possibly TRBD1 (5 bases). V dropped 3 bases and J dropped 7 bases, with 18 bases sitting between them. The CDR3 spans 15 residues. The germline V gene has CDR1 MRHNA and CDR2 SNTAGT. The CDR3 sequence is CASSDGNGGESGYTF. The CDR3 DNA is TGTGCCAGCAGTGATGGAAACGGGGGTGAGAGTGGCTACACCTTC.

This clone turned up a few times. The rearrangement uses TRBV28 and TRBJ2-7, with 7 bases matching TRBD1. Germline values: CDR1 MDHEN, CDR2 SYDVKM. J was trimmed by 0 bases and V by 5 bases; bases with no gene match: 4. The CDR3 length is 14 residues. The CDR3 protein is CASSRYRGSYEQYF. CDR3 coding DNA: TGTGCCAGCAGTCGATACAGGGGCTCCTACGAGCAGTACTTC.

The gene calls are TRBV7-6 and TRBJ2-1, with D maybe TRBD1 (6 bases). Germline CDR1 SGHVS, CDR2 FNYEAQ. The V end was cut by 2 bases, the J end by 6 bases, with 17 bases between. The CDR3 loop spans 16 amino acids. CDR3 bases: TGTGCCAGCAGCTTACGTCCTTGGGTAGGGGGCAATGAGCAGTTCTTC. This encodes CASSLRPWVGGNEQFF.

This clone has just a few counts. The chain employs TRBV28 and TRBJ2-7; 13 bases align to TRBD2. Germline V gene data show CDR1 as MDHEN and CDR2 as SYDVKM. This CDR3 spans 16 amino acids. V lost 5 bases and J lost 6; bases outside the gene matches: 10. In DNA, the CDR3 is TGTGCCAGCAGTCACCAGACGGGACTAGCGGGGCGCGAGCAGTACTTC. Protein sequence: CASSHQTGLAGREQYF.

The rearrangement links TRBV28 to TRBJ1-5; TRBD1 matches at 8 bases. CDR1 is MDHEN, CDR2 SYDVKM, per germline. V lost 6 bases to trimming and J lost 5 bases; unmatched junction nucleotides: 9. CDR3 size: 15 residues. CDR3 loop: CASSGDGQGDQPQHF. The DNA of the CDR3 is TGTGCCAGCAGCGGTGATGGACAGGGAGATCAGCCCCAGCATTTT.

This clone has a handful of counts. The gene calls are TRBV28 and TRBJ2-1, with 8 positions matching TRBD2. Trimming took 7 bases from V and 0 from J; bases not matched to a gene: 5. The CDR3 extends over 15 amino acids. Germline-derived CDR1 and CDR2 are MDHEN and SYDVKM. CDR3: CASTKSGSSYNEQFF. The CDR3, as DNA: TGTGCCAGCACCAAGAGCGGGAGCTCCTACAATGAGCAGTTCTTC.

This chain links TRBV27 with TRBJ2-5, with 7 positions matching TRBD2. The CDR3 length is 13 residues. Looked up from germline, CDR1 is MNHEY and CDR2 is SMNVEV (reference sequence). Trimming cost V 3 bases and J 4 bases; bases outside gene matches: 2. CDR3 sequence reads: CASSFREGETQYF. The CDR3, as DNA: TGTGCCAGCAGTTTTAGGGAGGGAGAGACCCAGTACTTC.

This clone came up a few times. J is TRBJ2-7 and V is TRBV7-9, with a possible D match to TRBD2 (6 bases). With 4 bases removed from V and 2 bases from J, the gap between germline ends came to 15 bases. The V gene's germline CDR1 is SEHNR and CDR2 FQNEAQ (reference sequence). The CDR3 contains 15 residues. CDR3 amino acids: CASSSHGGSPYEQYF. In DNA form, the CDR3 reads TGTGCCAGCAGCTCCCATGGGGGGTCCCCCTACGAGCAGTACTTC.

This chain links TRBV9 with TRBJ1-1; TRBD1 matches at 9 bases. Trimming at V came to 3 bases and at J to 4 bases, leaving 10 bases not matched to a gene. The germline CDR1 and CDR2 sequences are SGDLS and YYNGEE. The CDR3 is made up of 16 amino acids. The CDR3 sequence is CASSGGTGGFVTEAFF. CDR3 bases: TGTGCCAGCAGCGGCGGTACAGGGGGCTTTGTCACTGAAGCTTTCTTT.

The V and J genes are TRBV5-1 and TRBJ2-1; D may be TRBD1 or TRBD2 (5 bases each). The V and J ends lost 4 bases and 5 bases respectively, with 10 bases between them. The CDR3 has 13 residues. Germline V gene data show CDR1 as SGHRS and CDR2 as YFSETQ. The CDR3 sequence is CASSLGPHNEQFF. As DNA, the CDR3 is TGCGCCAGCAGCCTGGGACCGCACAATGAGCAGTTCTTC.

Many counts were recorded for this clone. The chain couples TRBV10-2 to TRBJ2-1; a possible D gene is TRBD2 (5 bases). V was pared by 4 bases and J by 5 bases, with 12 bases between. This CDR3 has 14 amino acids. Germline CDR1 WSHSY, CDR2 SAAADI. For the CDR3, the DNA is TGCGCCAGCAGTGGCCCGGCGACTAACAATGAGCAGTTCTTC. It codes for CASSGPATNNEQFF.

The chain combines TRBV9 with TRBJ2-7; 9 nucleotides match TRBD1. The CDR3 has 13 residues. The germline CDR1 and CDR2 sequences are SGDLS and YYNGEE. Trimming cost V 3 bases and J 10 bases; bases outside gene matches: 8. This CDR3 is CASSAMGQGEQYF. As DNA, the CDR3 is TGTGCCAGCAGCGCGATGGGACAGGGCGAACAGTACTTC.

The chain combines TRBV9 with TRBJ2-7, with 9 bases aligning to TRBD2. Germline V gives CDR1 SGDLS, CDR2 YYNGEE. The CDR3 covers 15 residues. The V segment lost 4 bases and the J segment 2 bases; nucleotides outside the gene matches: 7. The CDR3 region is CASSPEAGGAYEQYF. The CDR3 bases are TGTGCCAGCAGCCCGGAGGCGGGAGGGGCCTACGAGCAGTACTTC.

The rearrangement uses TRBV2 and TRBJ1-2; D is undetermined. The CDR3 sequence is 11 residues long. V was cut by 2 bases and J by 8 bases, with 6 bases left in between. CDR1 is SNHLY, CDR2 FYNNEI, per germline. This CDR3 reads CASSEWEGYTF. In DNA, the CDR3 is TGTGCCAGCAGTGAATGGGAAGGCTACACCTTC.

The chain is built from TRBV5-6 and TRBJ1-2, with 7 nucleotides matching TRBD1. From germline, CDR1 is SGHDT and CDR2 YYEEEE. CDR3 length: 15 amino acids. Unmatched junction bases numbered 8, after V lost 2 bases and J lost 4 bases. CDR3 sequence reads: CASSFSTGFAYGYTF. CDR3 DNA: TGTGCCAGCAGCTTTTCGACAGGGTTTGCCTATGGCTACACCTTC.

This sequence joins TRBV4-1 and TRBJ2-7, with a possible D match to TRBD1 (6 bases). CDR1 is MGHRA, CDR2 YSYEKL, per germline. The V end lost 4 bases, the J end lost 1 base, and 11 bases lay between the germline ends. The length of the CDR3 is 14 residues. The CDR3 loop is CASSLTGTSYEQYF. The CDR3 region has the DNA TGCGCCAGCAGCCTAACCGGGACATCCTACGAGCAGTACTTC.

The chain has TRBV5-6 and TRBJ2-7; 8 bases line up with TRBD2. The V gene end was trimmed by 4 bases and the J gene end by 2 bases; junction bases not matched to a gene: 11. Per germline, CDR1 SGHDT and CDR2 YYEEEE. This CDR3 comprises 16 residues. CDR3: CASSTRGGGPPYEQYF. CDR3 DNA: TGTGCCAGCAGCACCCGGGGCGGGGGGCCGCCCTACGAGCAGTACTTC. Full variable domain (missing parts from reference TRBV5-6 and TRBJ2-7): DAGVTQSPTHLIKTRGQQVTLRCSPKSGHDTVSWYQQALGQGPQFIFQYYEEEERQRGNFPDRFSGHQFPNYSSELNVNALLLGDSALYLCASSTRGGGPPYEQYFGPGTRLTVT.

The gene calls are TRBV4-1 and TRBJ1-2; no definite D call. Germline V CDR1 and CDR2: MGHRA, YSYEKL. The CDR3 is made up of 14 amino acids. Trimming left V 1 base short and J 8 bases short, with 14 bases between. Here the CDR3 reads CASSQVASARGYTF. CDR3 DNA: TGCGCCAGCAGCCAAGTGGCCAGTGCCCGGGGCTACACCTTC.

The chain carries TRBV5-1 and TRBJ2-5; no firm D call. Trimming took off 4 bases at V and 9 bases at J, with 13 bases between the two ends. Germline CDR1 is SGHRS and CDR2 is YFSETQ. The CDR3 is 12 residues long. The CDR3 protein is CASSTDRWAQYF. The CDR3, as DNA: TGCGCCAGCAGCACGGACCGGTGGGCCCAGTACTTC.

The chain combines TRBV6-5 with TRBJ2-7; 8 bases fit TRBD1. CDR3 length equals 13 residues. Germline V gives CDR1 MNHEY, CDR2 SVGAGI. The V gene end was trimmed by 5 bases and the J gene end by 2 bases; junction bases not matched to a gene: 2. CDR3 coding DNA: TGTGCCAGCAGTCCGACAGGGGCCTACGAGCAGTACTTC. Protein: CASSPTGAYEQYF.

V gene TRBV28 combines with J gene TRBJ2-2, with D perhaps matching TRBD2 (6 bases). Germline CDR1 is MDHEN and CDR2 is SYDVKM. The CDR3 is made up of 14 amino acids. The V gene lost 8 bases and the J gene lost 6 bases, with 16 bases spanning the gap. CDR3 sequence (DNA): TGTGCCAGCCGAGAAGGAGGGGCGCCCGGGGAGCTGTTTTTT. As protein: CASREGGAPGELFF. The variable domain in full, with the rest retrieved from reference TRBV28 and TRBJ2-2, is DVKVTQSSRYLVKRTGEKVFLECVQDMDHENMFWYRQDPGLGLRLIYFSYDVKMKEKGDIPEGYSVSREKKERFSLILESASTNQTSMYLCASREGGAPGELFFGEGSRLTVL.

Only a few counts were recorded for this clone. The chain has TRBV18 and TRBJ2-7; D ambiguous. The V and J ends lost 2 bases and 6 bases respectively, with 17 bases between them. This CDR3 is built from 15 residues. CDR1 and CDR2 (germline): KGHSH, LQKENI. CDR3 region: CASSPGSSQLSEQYF. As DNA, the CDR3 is TGTGCCAGCTCACCAGGTTCGTCACAGTTGTCCGAGCAGTACTTC.

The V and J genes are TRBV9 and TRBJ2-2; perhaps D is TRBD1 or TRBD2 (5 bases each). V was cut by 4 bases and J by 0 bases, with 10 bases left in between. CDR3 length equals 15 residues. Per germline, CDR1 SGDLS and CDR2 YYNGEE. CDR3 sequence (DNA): TGTGCCAGCAGCTCCGGGGCCACGAACACCGGGGAGCTGTTTTTT. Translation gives CASSSGATNTGELFF.

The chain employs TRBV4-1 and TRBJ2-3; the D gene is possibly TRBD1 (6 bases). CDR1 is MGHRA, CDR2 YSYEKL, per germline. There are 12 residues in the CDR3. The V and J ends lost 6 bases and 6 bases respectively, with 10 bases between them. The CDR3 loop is CASSRQGDTQYF. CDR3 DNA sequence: TGCGCCAGCAGTCGTCAGGGGGATACGCAGTATTTT.